This T cell receptor beta chain was obtained from a study of CD8 T cells in Susac syndrome. The study's findings and limits: It was acknowledged by the study that relatively few individuals were included in its TCR sequencing and HLA analysis.

On this clonotype: Its antigen is unknown.

Random hexamers were used to reverse transcribe an amount of about 0.45 to 1 ug RNA. The method of amplification for TCR beta CDR3 was immunoSEQ multiplex PCR, covering 54 Vbeta and 13 Jbeta. TCRdb re-called the immunoSEQ multiplex PCR reads with MiXCR, one entry per CDR3 protein. The sample lists 150,000 to 200,000 distinct CDR3 sequences, around 96% occurring once. Looked up from germline, CDR1 is DFQATT and CDR2 is SNEGSKA (reference sequence). Trimming at V came to 3 bases and at J to 4 bases, leaving 10 bases not matched to a gene. CDR3 length equals 17 residues. TCR beta was sequenced from blood CD8+ and CD4+ T cells.

This TCR derives from a human donor with multiple sclerosis. The genes are TRBV20-1 and TRBJ2-3; TRBD2 agrees at 13 bases. Material: CD8+ T cells from PBMCs. CDR3 sequence (DNA): TGCAGTGCTAGTAGTTGGACTAGCGGGAGAGTACCAGATACGCAGTATTTT. As protein: CSASSWTSGRVPDTQYF.